This TCR beta chain was sequenced in a study of vaccination and CD4 T cells after COVID-19 (dated by TCRdb to the early 2020s). Regarding the study in general: Convalescent patients had a positive SARS-CoV-2 result on nasal swab PCR, and of these patients, 8 or 9 had mild disease and one had severe disease. In the convalescent cohort there were six males and four females, among whom were two Hispanic individuals, seven Caucasians, two Asians and one multiracial person. Participants got two doses of the Pfizer-BioNTech BNT162b2 vaccine (n=8) or two doses of the Moderna mRNA-1273 vaccine (n=2). Post-COVID blood samples from convalescent patients were collected a median of about 110 days after diagnosis, with a range of roughly 30 to 170 days. Post-vaccine blood samples were taken a median of roughly 75 days after the second vaccine dose, with a range of about 13 to 250 days. Overlapping spike peptide pools from SARS-CoV-2 and from the common cold coronaviruses HCoV-NL63, HCoV-OC43 and HCoV-229E were used as culture stimuli. Control cultures used a CEFX viral epitope pool as positive control, an HIV-1 Nef peptide pool as negative control, or no peptide. In 10 COVID-19 convalescent patients and several infection-naive healthy vaccine recipients, researchers compared the spike-specific CD4+ TCR repertoire from before mRNA vaccination with the repertoire from after.

Results the study describes overall, beyond this receptor: Only a relatively small number of convalescent patients were included in the study, and early timepoints following natural infection were not analyzed. In convalescent patients, nearly all vaccine-specific clones (304 of 307) were found to be mono-reactive for SARS-CoV-2 spike rather than cross-reactive with common cold coronaviruses. Although the median number of SARS-CoV-2-reactive clonotypes went up from 21 after infection to about 38 after vaccination, the increase was not significant. In convalescent patients, a median approximately 90% of post-vaccine SARS-CoV-2-reactive clones were detected only after vaccination, suggesting vaccine-specific priming.

Points on this clonotype: Its binding antigen is unknown. No clone much larger than this one lies a single base away; base qualities are absent.

This specimen's treatment or condition label, per the study, means: roughly 10-day PBMC culture with coronavirus spike peptide pools or control peptides (ViraFEST assay). To expand antigen-specific T cells with peptide pools and then pick out the expanded clonotypes through TCR sequencing, the study relied on the ViraFEST assay. The convalescent patients' positive SARS-CoV-2 PCR tests were from March to December 2020, which was before the Alpha, Beta and Delta variants emerged in the United States. Each well held 1.5 million to 2.5 million PBMCs cultured with roughly 9.2 ug/ml peptide pools in IMDM containing around 5% human AB serum and approximately 10 IU/ml IL-2. On days 3 and 7, half of the culture medium was replaced with fresh IL-2-containing medium. Once the cells had been in culture for around nine days, the EasySep CD4+ T cell isolation kit was used to isolate CD4+ T cells by negative selection. Ficoll-Paque Plus gradient centrifugation was used to isolate PBMCs from whole blood, and the isolated PBMCs were then either used fresh or cryopreserved at -140C. Each culture condition was generally run in triplicate wells.

To prepare the library, PCR was applied. DNA from cultured CD4+ T cells underwent TCR sequencing with the Oncomine TCR Beta short-read assay at the Johns Hopkins FTIC core. The QIAamp micro DNA kit was used to extract genomic DNA from the cultured CD4+ T cells. Oncomine TCR Beta libraries made from cultured CD4+ T cells were pooled using unique dual indexes and sequenced on an Illumina iSeq 100. Turning to the authors' computational methods: Non-productive sequences were removed, and CDR3s not starting with C, not ending with F or W, or shorter than 7 amino acids were discarded. Antigen-specific clonotypes were identified using the MANAFEST web application through comparison of peptide-stimulated wells with reference and other culture wells. For a clone to be called positive, the clone needed an FDR below 0.05, an odds ratio above 5, and a productive frequency above 0.1% in at least two of three replicate wells. Cross-reactive clonotypes were defined as significantly expanded in both SARS-CoV-2 spike wells and at least one common cold coronavirus spike condition. Similarity between CDR3 sequences was evaluated in R version 3.6.1 using Levenshtein distances (stringdist) and unrooted phylogenetic trees (ape). Clones were called with MiXCR by TCRdb after fastp trimmed the public reads at Q25, and only in-frame beta chains were retained. Each record represents a unique CDR3 protein, reported with the most common genes and DNA among its rows. V and J calls and clone size were set by TCRdb, not the authors. The sample includes about 15,000 distinct CDR3 sequences, with around a third observed a single time. The ten top clones hold roughly 38% of the sample.

Sequenced material: cultured CD4+ T cells from blood. This receptor was taken from a human donor with COVID-19.

Read as DNA, the sequence is TGTGCCAGCAGAACAAGCGGGGGGCCCTCAAATGAGCAGTTCTTC. Translated, this gives CASRTSGGPSNEQFF. Rearrangement joined TRBV11-2 to TRBJ2-1; 9 central nucleotides agree with TRBD2. The CDR3 holds 15 amino acids from the cysteine to the phenylalanine. Just CDR3 DNA is preserved here, 45 bases in frame from base 1. For this chain, trimming is 6 bases at the V end and 7 bases at the J end, and the number of junction bases without a gene match is 10. CDR1 and CDR2, looked up from the germline V gene, are SGHAT and FQNNGV.